The clone carrying this TCR beta chain was seen at least ten times. This entry is derived from a study of regulatory T cells in long-lasting Graves disease. This CDR3 comprises 14 residues. Trimming stripped 2 bases from V and 5 bases from J, with 9 bases between. The authors built TCR beta libraries using iRepertoire HTBI primers and Arm-PCR of CDR3 regions. TCRdb fed the multiplex PCR reads into MiXCR, producing one record per CDR3 protein. Among a few hundred thousand distinct CDR3 sequences listed, over 15% were seen once. As to time point: newly diagnosed GD, antithyroid drugs for less than 3 months. From PBMCs, RNA was extracted and then used to make the TCR library. Graves' disease diagnosis was established per American Thyroid Association guidelines. The same sample was also studied in work on T cells in Graves' hyperthyroidism and ophthalmopathy. That study reports: A set of HTBI primers served as the primers for a first-round RT-PCR of the TCR CDR3.

The sample in question was peripheral blood mononuclear cells (PBMCs), obtained at new diagnosis, from a patient treated with antithyroid drugs. This chain links TRBV12-3 or TRBV12-4 with TRBJ1-4; D gene ambiguous. The origin of this receptor is a man in his forties or fifties with Graves disease. The CDR3 protein is CASSLYGSNEKLFF. CDR3 sequence (DNA): TGTGCCAGCAGTTTATACGGCTCGAATGAAAAACTGTTTTTT.